This T cell receptor beta chain is drawn from a study of blood T cell repertoires in COVID-19. Sequencing was performed with immunoSEQ multiplex PCR; in TCRdb, only in-frame clones are kept and a portion is missing. The data hold a few hundred thousand clones, with roughly 85% observed a single time. The germline V gene encodes CDR1 MGHRA and CDR2 YSYEKL. The junction had 10 bases not matched to a gene; V was cut back by 4 bases and J by 6 bases. The CDR3 has 15 amino acids. Participant-given clinical history determined each cohort assignment. The sequenced material came from PBMCs or T cells enriched from blood (not recorded which). The chain is built from TRBV4-1 and TRBJ2-3; TRBD1 agrees at 7 bases. The TCR originated in a woman aged 40-49 years with acute COVID-19. The CDR3 region is CASSPGTAAADTQYF. The CDR3 region has the DNA TGCGCCAGCAGCCCCGGGACAGCGGCGGCGGATACGCAGTATTTT.